Following are 28 T cell receptor beta chains from one sample sequenced in a study of tumor and adjacent non-tumor tissue in lung cancer listed by TCRdb under 2018. Preparation of the library involved multiplex PCR. Reads for this sample came from an Illumina HiSeq 2500. TCRbeta libraries were constructed through three rounds of nested PCR with primers (Table S4) according to protocols adapted from ARM-PCR. The public reads were reanalyzed by TCRdb: fastp trimming at Q25, MiXCR alignment, in-frame beta chains only. When rows share a CDR3 protein, they turn into one entry using the most common DNA and genes. The sample table holds about 43,000 distinct CDR3 sequences, of which roughly 66% were seen once. 45% of the sample lies in the top ten. Bulk unsorted tissue served as the source for RNA extraction, and RNA quality was assessed using a NanoDrop ND-1000 and an Agilent 2100. Distant non-tumor tissue taken more than 3 cm from the tumor edge was used as the normal lung sample.

Sequenced input: distant non-tumor lung tissue. The receptors come from a man aged 50-60 years with non-small cell lung cancer.

As concerns this clonotype: One end of the junction does not line up with germline, which may come from a read error. The chain couples TRBV4-2 to TRBJ1-6; possible D gene TRBD1, 5 bases. Germline assignment: CDR1 LGHNA and CDR2 YNFKEQ. The CDR3 is 14 amino acids. CDR3 nucleotide sequence: TGTGCCAGCAGCCAAAGGCAGGGCGGATCACCCATCCACTTT. Amino acid sequence: CASSQRQGGSPIHF.

To note about this clonotype: One end of the junction is discordant with germline, which a read error may explain. This rearrangement joins TRBV6-1 to TRBJ2-6, with TRBD1 as a possible D gene (6 bases). CDR1 is MNHNS and CDR2 is SASEGT in the germline V gene. CDR3 length: 15 amino acids. The CDR3 spells CASGVQGLGTNILTF. The DNA of the CDR3 is TGTGCCAGCGGCGTACAGGGCCTTGGGACCAACATCCTGACTTTC.

A note on this clonotype: One end of the junction is discordant with germline, which a read error may explain. The chain joins TRBV5-5 to TRBJ2-5; D is possibly TRBD1 or TRBD2 (6 bases each). This CDR3 is built from 17 residues. CDR1 and CDR2 from the germline V gene are SGHKS and YYEKEE (reference sequence). The DNA for the CDR3 is TGTGCCGGCAGCCCAGGGACGGAGGGGGGTTACCAAGAGACCCAGTACTTC. Protein sequence: CAGSPGTEGGYQETQYF.

The gene calls are TRBV5-6 and TRBJ1-2; D remains unclear. Per the germline V gene, CDR1 is SGHDT and CDR2 is YYEEEE. This CDR3 is built from 14 residues. Trimming pared 5 bases from V and 6 bases from J, leaving 17 bases between. The CDR3 DNA sequence: TGTGCCAGCAGTTTTACACTCATAGAGAATGGCTACACCTTC. As protein: CASSFTLIENGYTF.

The sample holds many counts of this clonotype. The rearrangement uses TRBV11-2 and TRBJ2-7, with 7 bases fitting TRBD2. Germline trimming cut 0 bases from V and 8 bases from J; bases unmatched to any gene: 13. The CDR3 length is 16 residues. Germline CDR1 reads SGHAT; CDR2 reads FQNNGV. CDR3 coding DNA: TGTGCCAGCAGCTTAGATCGCGGGAGCAACCTTTTGAAGCAGTACTTC. Its protein is CASSLDRGSNLLKQYF.

This clonotype occurred a few times. The chain is built from TRBV30 and TRBJ1-2, with TRBD1 as a possible D gene (5 bases). Germline values: CDR1 GTSNPN, CDR2 SVGIG (reference sequence). V lost 4 bases, J lost 3 bases, and 9 bases lay in between. The CDR3 spans 12 residues. CDR3: CAWNWGDYGYTF. The CDR3, as DNA: TGTGCCTGGAATTGGGGCGACTATGGCTACACCTTC.

This clonotype appeared many times. The chain uses TRBV28 and TRBJ2-7, with a possible D match to TRBD2 (5 bases). Per germline, CDR1 MDHEN and CDR2 SYDVKM. CDR3 length equals 13 residues. Trimming took off 10 bases at V and 2 bases at J, with 15 bases between the two ends. In nucleotides, the CDR3 is TGTGCCACGGCCACTCGGGGTGCCTACGAGCAGTACTTC. Translated, it gives CATATRGAYEQYF.

This clonotype was observed a handful of times. A much more abundant neighbour one base away suggests this may be a read error. This likely comes from a read error, as the CDR3 has no conserved phenylalanine or tryptophan at its end. This chain joins TRBV7-8 and TRBJ1-6; TRBD1 might be the D (6 bases). The germline V gene encodes CDR1 SGHVS and CDR2 FQNEAQ. Trimming shortened V by 1 base and J by 9 bases, and 13 bases separated the two germline ends. The CDR3 extends over 15 amino acids. CDR3 sequence reads: CASSLGQGLSSPLHS. Written as DNA, the CDR3 is TGTGCCAGCAGCTTAGGGCAGGGGTTGTCTTCACCCCTCCACTCT.

Concerning this clonotype itself: The junction departs from the called germline gene at one end, perhaps through a read error. J is TRBJ1-2 and V is TRBV29-1; D perhaps matches TRBD1 (6 bases). CDR3 length equals 14 residues. CDR1 and CDR2 from the germline V gene are SQVTM and ANQGSEA. The CDR3 here is CGVETRGGSSGYTF. Written as DNA, the CDR3 is TGCGGCGTTGAAACCCGAGGGGGGTCCAGTGGCTACACCTTC.

As for this clonotype: Without the conserved terminal phenylalanine or tryptophan, this CDR3 likely stems from a read error. The rearrangement links TRBV13 to TRBJ2-3; D gene unclear. The germline gives CDR1 PRHDT, CDR2 FYEKMQ (reference sequence). Trimming removed 0 bases at V and 2 bases at J, with 9 bases between. CDR3 length equals 15 residues. DNA of the CDR3: TGTGCCAGCAGCTTAGGGCAAACTCTCACAGATACGCAGTATTCT. The encoded protein is CASSLGQTLTDTQYS.

This chain links TRBV9 with TRBJ2-1; the match to TRBD1 covers 10 bases. The ends lost 5 bases at V and 3 bases at J; junction bases unmatched: 8. Germline-derived CDR1 and CDR2 are SGDLS and YYNGEE. This CDR3 contains 16 residues. Here the CDR3 reads CASSALGQGRYNEQFF. In nucleotides, the CDR3 is TGTGCCAGCAGTGCCTTGGGACAGGGGCGCTACAATGAGCAGTTCTTC.

For this clonotype: A junction boundary mismatches the germline segment, possibly from a read error. The chain couples TRBV24-1 to TRBJ2-2; TRBD1 matches 7 bases. CDR1 KGHDR and CDR2 SFDVKD come from the germline V gene. The CDR3 runs 15 residues. CDR3: CATSGTESITGELFF. CDR3 nucleotides: TGTGCCACGAGTGGGACAGAAAGTATAACCGGGGAGCTGTTTTTT.

The table lists this clonotype with many counts. This chain links TRBV30 with TRBJ2-6, with D unresolved. Trimming took 6 bases from V and 2 from J, leaving 11 bases between them. Germline V gene sequence: CDR1 GTSNPN, CDR2 SVGIG (reference sequence). The CDR3 runs 14 residues. The CDR3 DNA reads TGTGCCTGCCTTAGAGTGGCTGGGGCCAACGTCCTGACTTTC. Translating gives CACLRVAGANVLTF.

The sample holds one count of this clonotype. Mismatch with germline at one junction end may stem from a read error. This chain links TRBV11-2 with TRBJ1-1, with unresolved D. Per the germline V gene, CDR1 is SGHAT and CDR2 is FQNNGV. This CDR3 comprises 13 residues. DNA of the CDR3: TGTGCTAGCAGCCCCGGGATGAACACTGGAGCTTTCTTT. This gives the protein CASSPGMNTGAFF.

Note on this clonotype: The DNA is left out, because the CDR3 cannot be placed on it with certainty; the CDR3 is given as TCRdb lists it. The V call is TRBV29-1, the J call TRBJ2-7; the D call TRBD1 from the table was never checked on the DNA. The CDR3 is 12 amino acids in total, end residues counted. The V gene's germline CDR1 is SQVTM and CDR2 ANQGSEA. CDR3 protein: CSVGLGAYEHYF.

This clonotype was seen at least ten times. The chain employs TRBV29-1 and TRBJ2-5; D gene unclear. The CDR3 is 13 amino acids. V was pared by 3 bases and J by 2 bases, with 10 bases between. The germline CDR1 and CDR2 sequences are SQVTM and ANQGSEA. This CDR3 is CSVDKALQETQYF. As DNA, the CDR3 is TGCAGCGTTGACAAGGCCCTGCAAGAGACCCAGTACTTC.

This clonotype has just one count. The CDR3 does not end in the conserved phenylalanine or tryptophan, so this is likely a read error. This sequence joins TRBV7-9 and TRBJ2-1; D is undetermined. Germline CDR1 is SEHNR and CDR2 is FQNEAQ (reference sequence). The CDR3 sequence is 15 residues long. The V end lost 6 bases, the J end lost 0 bases, and 12 bases lay between the germline ends. The DNA of the CDR3 is TGTGCCAGCAGTCCACCTAGTTTCTCCTACAATGAGCAGTTCATC. It translates to CASSPPSFSYNEQFI.

Regarding this clonotype: At one end, the junction sequence differs from germline, possibly due to a read error. The chain employs TRBV11-2 and TRBJ2-2; D possibly corresponds to TRBD1 (6 bases). CDR3 length: 15 residues. Germline V gene data show CDR1 as SGHAT and CDR2 as FQNNGV. CDR3 in DNA: TGTGCCAGGAGCTTAAGTCAGGGGAACACCGGGGAGCTGTGTTTT. This encodes CARSLSQGNTGELCF.

The table lists this clonotype with many counts. The genes are TRBV24-1 and TRBJ1-2, with 8 bases matching TRBD1. Trimming took 9 bases from V and 0 from J; bases not matched to a gene: 5. This CDR3 is built from 14 residues. Germline CDR1 KGHDR, CDR2 SFDVKD. CDR3 nucleotides: TGTGCCACCTCAACAGGGGGAGCTAACTATGGCTACACCTTC. Translated, it gives CATSTGGANYGYTF.

In regard to this clonotype: It may be a read error: a sequence one base away is much more abundant. Because it lacks the conserved phenylalanine or tryptophan at the end, this CDR3 is likely a read error. The chain is built from TRBV20-1 and TRBJ2-1; D gene uncertain. The germline V gene has CDR1 DFQATT and CDR2 SNEGSKA (reference sequence). This CDR3 has 12 amino acids. The V end lost 5 bases, the J end lost 6 bases, and 11 bases lay between the germline ends. The CDR3 nucleotides are TGCAGTGCTGTTGGTAGCAGCAATGAGCAGTTCTAC. It codes for CSAVGSSNEQFY.

A word on this clonotype: One end of the junction is discordant with germline, which a read error may explain. The chain is built from TRBV19 and TRBJ2-1; 8 bases are a match to TRBD2. The CDR3 length is 15 residues. Germline V lookup: CDR1 LNHDA, CDR2 SQIVND (reference sequence). The CDR3 DNA reads as TGTGCCAGTAGTGAGGATGGAGCGGGAGAGAATGAGAAGTTCTTC. Translating it yields CASSEDGAGENEKFF. Complete variable domain (other parts from reference TRBV19 and TRBJ2-1): DGGITQSPKYLFRKEGQNVTLSCEQNLNHDAMYWYRQDPGQGLRLIYYSQIVNDFQKGDIAEGYSVSREKKESFPLTVTSAQKNPTAFYLCASSEDGAGENEKFFGPGTRLTVL.

About this clonotype: This is likely a read error, given that the CDR3 carries no conserved phenylalanine or tryptophan at its end. This chain joins TRBV6-5 and TRBJ2-1; the match to TRBD2 covers 8 bases. CDR3 length: 16 residues. V lost 11 bases to trimming and J lost 5 bases; unmatched junction nucleotides: 17. Germline assignment: CDR1 MNHEY and CDR2 SVGAGI. CDR3 nucleotide sequence: TGTGCCGGTAGTTACTCGGTTACTAGCGGTAACAATGAGCAGTTCTCC. Its translation: CAGSYSVTSGNNEQFS.

This clonotype occurred many times. The rearrangement links TRBV4-2 to TRBJ2-7; D might be TRBD1 (6 bases). This CDR3 is built from 15 residues. Trimming removed 4 bases from V and 0 bases from J, with 13 bases in between. Germline loops: CDR1 LGHNA, CDR2 YNFKEQ. The DNA of the CDR3 is TGTGCCAGCAGCCGCGACAGGCTAGCCTCCTACGAGCAGTACTTC. Protein: CASSRDRLASYEQYF.

As to this clonotype: The junction and the germline gene differ at one end; a read error may be behind it. The chain employs TRBV6-5 and TRBJ2-2; a possible D gene is TRBD2 (6 bases). The germline gives CDR1 MNHEY, CDR2 SVGAGI. The CDR3 has 14 residues. Here the CDR3 reads CTSSRRSNTGGLFF. As DNA, the CDR3 is TGTACCAGCAGCCGGCGATCGAACACCGGGGGGCTGTTTTTT.

The chain couples TRBV5-4 to TRBJ2-4; D may correspond to TRBD1 or TRBD2 (5 bases each). CDR1 is SGHNT, CDR2 YYREEE, per germline (reference sequence). The CDR3 is 14 residues long. The V gene lost 3 bases and the J gene lost 12 bases, with 19 bases spanning the gap. The DNA for the CDR3 is TGTGCCAGCAGCTACCCCGGGGCCCACAGCACTCAGTACTTC. Translating gives CASSYPGAHSTQYF.

This clonotype was recorded a few times. Its ends do not fully match the called genes, so a read error is possible. The CDR3 DNA sequence: TGTAGCGTTCGATTGGGACAGGGGACGGTAATCGAGACCCAGTACTTC. It specifies CSVRLGQGTVIETQYF. The rearrangement uses TRBV29-1 and TRBJ2-5; 10 bases are a match to TRBD1. CDR3 length: 16 amino acids. CDR1 is SQVTM and CDR2 is ANQGSEA in the germline V gene. Together with reference TRBV29-1 and TRBJ2-5, the CDR3 gives the full variable domain: SAVISQKPSRDICQRGTSLTIQCQVDSQVTMMFWYRQQPGQSLTLIATANQGSEATYESGFVIDKFPISRPNLTFSTLTVSNMSPEDSSIYLCSVRLGQGTVIETQYFGPGTRLLVL.

V and J are TRBV19 and TRBJ2-7; perhaps TRBD1 as D (6 bases). The germline CDR1 and CDR2 sequences are LNHDA and SQIVND (reference sequence). This CDR3 comprises 18 residues. With 4 bases removed from V and 2 bases from J, the gap between germline ends came to 24 bases. In nucleotides, the CDR3 is TGTGCCAGTAGTAAAGGTCACTTAGGGTCGGACAGACCCTACGAGCAGTACTTC. Translation gives CASSKGHLGSDRPYEQYF.

V and J are TRBV11-2 and TRBJ1-6; TRBD1 might be the D (6 bases). This CDR3 is built from 17 residues. V lost 7 bases, J lost 0 bases, and 16 bases lay in between. Germline assignment: CDR1 SGHAT and CDR2 FQNNGV. In DNA form, the CDR3 reads TGTGCCAGCAACCTCAAGGGGGGTACCTCCTATAATTCACCCCTCCACTTT. Translation gives CASNLKGGTSYNSPLHF.